Listed below are T cell receptor beta chains from one sample, sequenced in a study of blood T cell repertoires in COVID-19. The protocol was immunoSEQ multiplex PCR, while the TCRdb copy is restricted to in-frame clones and leaves out a portion. This repertoire shows about 88,000 clones, roughly nine tenths found once; its top ten account for more than 4.5%. The sample comprised peripheral blood. The source is an elderly woman with active COVID-19. CDR3s include the opening cysteine and the closing phenylalanine or tryptophan. D genes are given only for firm matches. Rows may omit the clone size; those that give it use once, few, many or a size class.

abundance,d_gene,v_gene,j_gene,CDR3aa,CDR3nt
few,NA,TRBV2,TRBJ2-3,CASSEIGGSTDTQYF,TGTGCCAGCAGTGAAATCGGAGGAAGCACAGATACGCAGTATTTT
few,TRBD1,TRBV28,TRBJ2-7,CASSLPGQGPYEQYF,TGTGCCAGCAGTTTACCGGGACAGGGGCCCTACGAGCAGTACTTC
NA,NA,TRBV29-1,TRBJ1-5,CSVGQDSNQPQHF,TGCAGCGTTGGACAGGATAGCAATCAGCCCCAGCATTTT
NA,NA,TRBV18,TRBJ1-1,CASSPLTGRLNTEAFF,TGTGCCAGCTCACCTTTGACAGGCCGACTGAACACTGAAGCTTTCTTT
few,TRBD1,TRBV28,TRBJ1-4,CASRKGQGGVNEKLFF,TGTGCCAGCAGAAAAGGACAGGGAGGGGTTAATGAAAAACTGTTTTTT
NA,TRBD1,TRBV7-3,TRBJ2-1,CASSLTGVTYNKQFF,TGTGCCAGCAGCCTGACAGGGGTGACCTACAATAAGCAGTTCTTC
once,TRBD2,TRBV20-1,TRBJ2-5,CSAGLAETQYF,TGCAGCGCGGGACTAGCGGAGACCCAGTACTTC
NA,TRBD1,TRBV28,TRBJ2-7,CASSLPPGQGVGEQYF,TGTGCCAGCAGCCTACCACCGGGACAGGGGGTGGGCGAGCAGTACTTC
NA,NA,TRBV2,TRBJ2-1,CASSAPRVSSYNEQFF,TGTGCCAGCAGTGCCCCCAGGGTGAGCTCCTACAATGAGCAGTTCTTC
NA,NA,TRBV28,TRBJ2-7,CAVRGYLYEQYF,TGTGCCGTCCGGGGGTACCTCTACGAGCAGTACTTC
once,TRBD1,TRBV24-1,TRBJ2-2,CATSGAGTGRLGELFF,TGTGCCACCAGTGGCGCCGGGACAGGGCGTCTCGGGGAGCTGTTTTTT
NA,TRBD1,TRBV6-1,TRBJ1-6,CASSEYRGSSPLHF,TGTGCCAGCAGTGAATACAGGGGAAGTTCACCCCTCCACTTT
NA,NA,TRBV28,TRBJ2-7,CASSLGQGPWYEQYF,TGTGCCAGCAGTTTAGGGCAGGGCCCTTGGTACGAGCAGTACTTC
NA,NA,TRBV28,TRBJ1-2,CASSLGGYGYTF,TGTGCCAGCAGTCTAGGGGGTTATGGCTACACCTTC
NA,NA,TRBV9,TRBJ2-2,CASSPRQVVGELFF,TGTGCCAGCAGCCCCCGACAGGTGGTCGGGGAGCTGTTTTTT
NA,TRBD1,TRBV7-3,TRBJ1-5,CASTLQGLNQPQHF,TGTGCCAGCACCTTACAGGGGTTGAATCAGCCCCAGCATTTT
NA,NA,TRBV7-8,TRBJ1-1,CASSLAGTAGTEAFF,TGTGCCAGCAGCTTAGCCGGGACTGCGGGCACTGAAGCTTTCTTT
NA,NA,TRBV4-3,TRBJ1-3,CASSQDLKMGRGNTIYF,TGCGCCAGCAGCCAAGATCTCAAAATGGGGAGGGGAAACACCATATATTTT
NA,NA,TRBV5-5,TRBJ2-7,CASSSGQIGPTYEQYF,TGTGCCAGCAGCTCCGGACAGATTGGACCTACCTACGAGCAGTACTTC
NA,TRBD1,TRBV12-3/TRBV12-4,TRBJ2-1,CASSLSGGSEQFF,TGTGCCAGCAGTTTGTCAGGGGGCAGTGAGCAGTTCTTC
NA,TRBD1,TRBV10-1,TRBJ2-1,CASRNLGQGYNEQFF,TGCGCCAGCAGAAACCTAGGACAGGGTTACAATGAGCAGTTCTTC
NA,NA,TRBV6-1,TRBJ2-7,CASSEAPSSRGYEQYF,TGTGCCAGCAGTGAAGCTCCCTCTAGCAGGGGATACGAGCAGTACTTC
NA,NA,TRBV29-1,TRBJ1-1,CSVDGGTEAFF,TGCAGCGTCGACGGAGGCACTGAAGCTTTCTTT
NA,TRBD1,TRBV4-3,TRBJ2-3,CASSQGAGGILSTDTQYF,TGCGCCAGCAGCCAAGGGGCAGGGGGAATCCTAAGCACAGATACGCAGTATTTT
few,TRBD1,TRBV2,TRBJ1-2,CASSTWTGGVDGYTF,TGTGCCAGCAGTACCTGGACAGGGGGCGTCGATGGCTACACCTTC
NA,TRBD2,TRBV6-2/TRBV6-3,TRBJ2-6,CASSYGWQRGSSGANVLTF,TGTGCCAGCAGTTACGGGTGGCAGCGGGGATCCTCTGGGGCCAACGTCCTGACTTTC
NA,TRBD2,TRBV6-1,TRBJ2-1,CASSDLAGGGDEQFF,TGTGCCAGCAGTGACCTAGCGGGAGGAGGAGATGAGCAGTTCTTC